This T cell receptor beta chain stems from a study of tumor-infiltrating lymphocytes in primary liver carcinoma. Looking at the study overall: Every sample contained roughly 3.65 to 7.5 million productive TCRbeta reads, and these numbers were similar from one tissue type to another. General study results and limits: Tumor region pairs overlapped more than did tumor-adjacent and tumor-blood pairs. Significantly larger top-250-clone fractions were found in tumors than in blood (p = 0.039).

Concerning this clonotype itself: The antigen is not known.

With around 500 ng total RNA as template and a constant-region primer, TCR beta cDNA was made. Nested multiplex PCR, run for three rounds with slightly modified ARM-PCR, yielded TCR beta libraries. TCRdb used MiXCR to reprocess the multiplex PCR reads, holding one entry per CDR3 protein. The data contain fewer than 85,000 distinct CDR3 sequences, roughly 69% of them singletons. Co-extraction yielded RNA and DNA from 20-30 mg of unsorted bulk tissue. The source of this sequence is a man aged 35-49 years with primary liver carcinoma and hepatitis B virus infection. The sequenced material came from tumor-adjacent normal liver tissue.

The CDR3 spells CASSPGGRGYNEQFF. The CDR3 DNA reads as TGTGCCAGCTCACCGGGCGGGAGGGGCTACAATGAGCAGTTCTTC. This chain links TRBV18 with TRBJ2-1; 9 bases align to TRBD2. In germline, CDR1 is KGHSH, CDR2 LQKENI. The CDR3 has 15 residues. The J segment lost 3 bases and the V segment lost 3 bases, leaving 3 bases of the junction unmatched.